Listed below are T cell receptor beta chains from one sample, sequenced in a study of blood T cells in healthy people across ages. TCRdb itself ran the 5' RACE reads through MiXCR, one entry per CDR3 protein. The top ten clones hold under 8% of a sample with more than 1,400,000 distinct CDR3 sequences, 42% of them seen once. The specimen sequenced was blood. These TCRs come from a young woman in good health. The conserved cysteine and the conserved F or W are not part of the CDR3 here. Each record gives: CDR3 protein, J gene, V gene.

ASKTGPQADYGYT TRBJ1-2 TRBV28
ASRTGGQINNEQF TRBJ2-1 TRBV27
SVVSDRERGF TRBJ2-1 TRBV29-1
SARAPPPGGGEQF TRBJ2-1 TRBV20-1
ASSLGGVLNTEAF TRBJ1-1 TRBV7-2
ASSPPGLGREQF TRBJ2-1 TRBV12-3/TRBV12-4
ASSRDRGRDEQY - TRBV5-1
ASPRDLSDTQY TRBJ2-3 TRBV6-1
ASSQGHGTYEQY TRBJ2-7 TRBV4-1
ASSQALRTSGAPCEQY TRBJ2-7 TRBV14
ASSGSTGEAETQY TRBJ2-5 TRBV3-1
ASGQDYHGSYEQY TRBJ2-7 TRBV4-1
ASSPDRGLNEQF TRBJ2-1 TRBV4-1
SARGDDKTSGRSPYTQY TRBJ2-3 TRBV20-1
ASSHRRNEQF TRBJ2-1 TRBV9
ASSESLRTYGYT TRBJ1-2 TRBV25-1
SANLAGIQNIQY TRBJ2-4 TRBV20-1
ASSFPTSGDSYNEQF TRBJ2-1 TRBV7-9
AWAGAFTGVQY TRBJ2-5 TRBV30
ASKEGAGEKLF TRBJ1-4 TRBV5-1
SATTPSAYNEQF TRBJ2-1 TRBV20-1
ASSHWDSNEQF TRBJ2-1 TRBV6-5
RFPSWGQGAGGYT TRBJ1-2 TRBV20-1
ASSLAVVGTVPYEQY TRBJ2-7 TRBV7-6